Listed below are T cell receptor beta chains from one sample, sequenced in a study of shared clonotypes between healthy human individuals. Clones were read by immunoSEQ multiplex PCR, and TCRdb kept only the in-frame ones, dropping some. The data hold some 2,000,000 clones, with roughly 94% observed a single time. Sequenced input: naive CD4+ T cells sorted from blood. These receptor sequences come from a man between 18 and 29 years old in good health. The CDR3 runs from the conserved cysteine through the conserved F or W. The D gene is left open where the match is weak. Clone sizes are given selectively: once, few, many, or a class where the clone is expanded.

d_gene: -
v_gene: TRBV11-2
abundance: -
j_gene: TRBJ2-3
CDR3nt: TGTGCCAGCAGCTTGGAAGGGCGGGATACGCAGTATTTT
CDR3aa: CASSLEGRDTQYF

d_gene: -
v_gene: TRBV20-1
abundance: -
j_gene: TRBJ1-2
CDR3nt: TGCAGTGCTGGCGGGGGCTACACCTTC
CDR3aa: CSAGGGYTF

d_gene: -
v_gene: TRBV30
abundance: once
j_gene: TRBJ1-4
CDR3nt: TGTGCCTGGAGTGTGGGCGAAAAACTGTTTTTT
CDR3aa: CAWSVGEKLFF

d_gene: -
v_gene: TRBV11-2
abundance: once
j_gene: TRBJ1-4
CDR3nt: TGTGCCAGCAGCTCAATCCCTCGTCTAGAGGCAAAACTGTTTTTT
CDR3aa: CASSSIPRLEAKLFF

d_gene: -
v_gene: TRBV30
abundance: -
j_gene: TRBJ1-5
CDR3nt: TGTGCCTGGAGTGTAGGGCTGAATAGCAATCAGCCCCAGCATTTT
CDR3aa: CAWSVGLNSNQPQHF

d_gene: TRBD1
v_gene: TRBV7-8
abundance: once
j_gene: TRBJ2-5
CDR3nt: TGTGCCAGCAGCCCCGGACAGGGGAAAGAGACCCAGTACTTC
CDR3aa: CASSPGQGKETQYF

d_gene: -
v_gene: TRBV9
abundance: once
j_gene: TRBJ2-7
CDR3nt: TGTGCCAGCAGCGTATATGGCAGCTCCTACGAGCAGTACTTC
CDR3aa: CASSVYGSSYEQYF

d_gene: -
v_gene: TRBV4-3
abundance: -
j_gene: TRBJ2-5
CDR3nt: TGCGCCAGCAGCCCCGCCTACTTTAGGCCAGAGACCCAGTACTTC
CDR3aa: CASSPAYFRPETQYF

d_gene: TRBD2
v_gene: TRBV10-1
abundance: -
j_gene: TRBJ2-7
CDR3nt: TGCGCCAGCAGTGAAATGGCTAGCGGGTACGAGCAGTACTTC
CDR3aa: CASSEMASGYEQYF

d_gene: -
v_gene: TRBV6-5
abundance: -
j_gene: TRBJ1-2
CDR3nt: TGTGCCAGCAGTTATCTTGGACAGACCTATGGCTACACCTTC
CDR3aa: CASSYLGQTYGYTF

d_gene: TRBD1
v_gene: TRBV7-2
abundance: -
j_gene: TRBJ2-5
CDR3nt: TGTGCCAGCAGCTCCACAGGGGTCCAAGAGACCCAGTACTTC
CDR3aa: CASSSTGVQETQYF

d_gene: -
v_gene: TRBV9
abundance: many
j_gene: TRBJ2-7
CDR3nt: TGTGCCGAAGGGGAGCAGTACTTC
CDR3aa: CAEGEQYF

d_gene: -
v_gene: TRBV18
abundance: -
j_gene: TRBJ1-5
CDR3nt: TGTGCCAGCTCTCGATCAGGGGTTAGCAATCAGCCCCAGCATTTT
CDR3aa: CASSRSGVSNQPQHF

d_gene: TRBD1
v_gene: TRBV2
abundance: -
j_gene: TRBJ1-2
CDR3nt: TGTGCCAGCAGTGTTGGAGGGGGCTCCTATGGCTACACCTTC
CDR3aa: CASSVGGGSYGYTF

d_gene: TRBD2
v_gene: TRBV29-1
abundance: -
j_gene: TRBJ2-3
CDR3nt: TGCAGCGTTGAAGGGGACTACTCTAGCACAGATACGCAGTATTTT
CDR3aa: CSVEGDYSSTDTQYF

d_gene: TRBD1
v_gene: TRBV18
abundance: -
j_gene: TRBJ2-3
CDR3nt: TGTGCCAGCTCACCGGGGACAGGGGACACAGATACGCAGTATTTT
CDR3aa: CASSPGTGDTDTQYF

d_gene: TRBD2
v_gene: TRBV9
abundance: -
j_gene: TRBJ2-5
CDR3nt: TGTGCCAGCAGCGTACGAGCAGCGGGGTTAGAGACCCAGTACTTC
CDR3aa: CASSVRAAGLETQYF

d_gene: -
v_gene: TRBV11-2
abundance: -
j_gene: TRBJ2-2
CDR3nt: TGTGCCAGCAGCCAACGCCCAGGGCTGGGCACCGGGGAGCTGTTTTTT
CDR3aa: CASSQRPGLGTGELFF

d_gene: -
v_gene: TRBV5-1
abundance: once
j_gene: TRBJ2-5
CDR3nt: TGCGCCAGCAGCTTGCTGGAAGAGACCCAGTACTTC
CDR3aa: CASSLLEETQYF

d_gene: -
v_gene: TRBV2
abundance: -
j_gene: TRBJ1-3
CDR3nt: TGTGCCAGCAGTGAAAGGGGGATATACGGAAACACCATATATTTT
CDR3aa: CASSERGIYGNTIYF

d_gene: -
v_gene: TRBV6-5
abundance: -
j_gene: TRBJ1-4
CDR3nt: TGTGCCAGCAGTCGGGGGGAGAAACTGTTTTTT
CDR3aa: CASSRGEKLFF

d_gene: TRBD1
v_gene: TRBV14
abundance: -
j_gene: TRBJ1-1
CDR3nt: TGTGCCAGCAGTCGGAACAGGGGAACTGAAGCTTTCTTT
CDR3aa: CASSRNRGTEAFF